This is a list of T cell receptor beta chains from one sample in a study of T cells in Graves' hyperthyroidism and ophthalmopathy. In TCRdb, the multiplex PCR reads were re-called with MiXCR into one record per CDR3 protein. The profile shows 250,000 to 350,000 distinct CDR3 sequences, 16% of them singletons. The sample comprised blood. The receptors were sampled from a man under 40 with Graves' hyperthyroidism. Each CDR3 is given without its conserved first and last residue. D genes are given only for firm matches.

CDR3 length,J gene,V gene,D gene,CDR3 protein
12,TRBJ2-1,TRBV27,TRBD2,ASSPTRAGGEQF
13,TRBJ2-5,TRBV27,TRBD1,ASSPDRGQQETQY
13,TRBJ1-4,TRBV6-2/TRBV6-3,NA,ASSPDSGLSEKLF
13,TRBJ2-4,TRBV6-2/TRBV6-3,NA,ASSNIRVAKNIQY
21,TRBJ2-5,TRBV28,TRBD2,ASSLPNGRSGLAGGKGLETQY
15,TRBJ2-7,TRBV4-1,TRBD2,ASSQEGGLAVLYEQY
15,TRBJ2-1,TRBV18,TRBD2,ASSPVTSGSSYNEQF
9,TRBJ1-1,TRBV29-1,NA,SVQSAIEAF
13,TRBJ1-2,TRBV20-1,NA,SARRGGGTNYGYT
12,TRBJ2-7,TRBV27,TRBD2,ASNREGGWDEQY
14,TRBJ1-5,TRBV19,TRBD1,ASSIDRTGGWQPQH
11,TRBJ1-1,TRBV30,NA,AWKEDRNTEAF
11,TRBJ2-7,TRBV28,TRBD2,ASVSGMTYEQY
12,TRBJ2-7,TRBV20-1,NA,SARGFRGSYEQY
11,TRBJ2-5,TRBV29-1,NA,SVARGGGETQY
9,TRBJ2-3,TRBV12-3/TRBV12-4,NA,ASRGTSTQY
14,TRBJ2-2,TRBV5-5,NA,ASSWPSGANTGELF
12,TRBJ1-1,TRBV28,TRBD1,ASSLGQGWTEAF
14,TRBJ2-7,TRBV6-5,TRBD2,ASSYSMAGGGYEQY
12,TRBJ1-1,TRBV18,NA,ASSQGLMNTEAF
10,TRBJ1-2,TRBV6-1,TRBD1,ASRTGGSGYT
14,TRBJ2-7,TRBV11-2,TRBD2,ASSLSLAGGVGEQY
9,TRBJ2-7,TRBV29-1,NA,SVLDGYEQY
11,TRBJ1-1,TRBV7-3,NA,ASSLAIGSEAF
14,TRBJ2-1,TRBV6-5,TRBD1,ASSYSYDRGVDEQF
11,TRBJ1-3,TRBV2,NA,ASSGQPGNTIY
10,TRBJ1-5,TRBV28,NA,ASTVLNQPQH
11,TRBJ2-7,TRBV6-1,NA,ASSDIFTYEQY
11,TRBJ2-5,TRBV6-5,NA,ASSYSRGETQY
14,TRBJ2-1,TRBV5-6,NA,ASSRFEGGGLNEQF
13,TRBJ2-1,TRBV5-1,NA,ASSLGGIAYNEQF
13,TRBJ1-5,TRBV20-1,NA,SAPNPGRIVDPQH
12,TRBJ2-7,TRBV7-8,NA,ASSSPPHSYEQY
12,TRBJ2-7,TRBV6-2/TRBV6-3,NA,ASSYRPRVDEQY
11,TRBJ1-2,TRBV11-1,NA,ASSRTGSYGYT
15,TRBJ1-1,TRBV30,NA,AWTTSLLRGGRTEAF
11,TRBJ2-3,TRBV19,NA,ASKTGNADTQY
14,TRBJ2-1,TRBV7-8,TRBD2,ASTPGLAGGRNEQF
9,TRBJ2-2,TRBV30,NA,AWSPGGELF
13,TRBJ1-6,TRBV2,NA,ASSEGGAERSPLH
12,TRBJ2-3,TRBV12-3/TRBV12-4,NA,ASRKDSYTDTQY
13,TRBJ1-4,TRBV25-1,NA,ASSQGLQGGEKLF
13,TRBJ1-6,TRBV15,NA,ATSSPSSYNSPLH
10,TRBJ2-5,TRBV6-1,NA,ASGSGVETQY
14,TRBJ1-6,TRBV11-2,TRBD1,ASTADRGQENSPLH
10,TRBJ2-7,TRBV2,NA,GWGDLTYEQY
13,TRBJ2-1,TRBV11-2,NA,ASSPPGLSYNEQF
10,TRBJ1-6,TRBV20-1,NA,SARGAYSPLH
12,TRBJ2-1,TRBV2,TRBD2,ASNRLAGYNEQF
11,TRBJ2-2,TRBV19,NA,ASSMTTSGELF
14,TRBJ2-2,TRBV18,NA,ASSPLRAGVPGELF